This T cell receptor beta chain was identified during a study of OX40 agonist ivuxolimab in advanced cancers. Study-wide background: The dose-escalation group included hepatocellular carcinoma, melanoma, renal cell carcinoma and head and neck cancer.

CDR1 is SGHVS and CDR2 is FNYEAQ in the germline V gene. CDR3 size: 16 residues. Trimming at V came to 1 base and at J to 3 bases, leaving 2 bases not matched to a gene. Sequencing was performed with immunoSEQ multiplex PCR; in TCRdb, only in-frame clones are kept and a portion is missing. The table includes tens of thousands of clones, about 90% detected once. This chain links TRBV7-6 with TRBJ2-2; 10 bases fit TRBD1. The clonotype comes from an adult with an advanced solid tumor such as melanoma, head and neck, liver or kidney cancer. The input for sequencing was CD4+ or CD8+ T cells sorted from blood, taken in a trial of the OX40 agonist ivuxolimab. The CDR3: CASSLEGQGYTGELFF. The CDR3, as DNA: TGTGCCAGCAGCTTAGAGGGACAGGGGTACACCGGGGAGCTGTTTTTT. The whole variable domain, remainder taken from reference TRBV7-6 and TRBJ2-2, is GAGVSQSPRYKVTKRGQDVALRCDPISGHVSLYWYRQALGQGPEFLTYFNYEAQQDKSGLPNDRFSAERPEGSISTLTIQRTEQRDSAMYRCASSLEGQGYTGELFFGEGSRLTVL.